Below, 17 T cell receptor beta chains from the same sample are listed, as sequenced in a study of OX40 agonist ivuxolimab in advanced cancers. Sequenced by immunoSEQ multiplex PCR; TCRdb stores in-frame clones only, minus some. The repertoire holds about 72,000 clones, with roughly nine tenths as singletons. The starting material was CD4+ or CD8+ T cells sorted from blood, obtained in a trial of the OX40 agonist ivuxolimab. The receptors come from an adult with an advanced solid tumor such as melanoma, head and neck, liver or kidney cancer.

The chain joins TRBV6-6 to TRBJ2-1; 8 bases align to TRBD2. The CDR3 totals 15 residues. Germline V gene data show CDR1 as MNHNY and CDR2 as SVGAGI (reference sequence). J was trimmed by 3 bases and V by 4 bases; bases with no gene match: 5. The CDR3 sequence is CASSFLAGVYNEQFF. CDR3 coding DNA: TGTGCCAGCAGTTTTCTAGCGGGCGTCTACAATGAGCAGTTCTTC.

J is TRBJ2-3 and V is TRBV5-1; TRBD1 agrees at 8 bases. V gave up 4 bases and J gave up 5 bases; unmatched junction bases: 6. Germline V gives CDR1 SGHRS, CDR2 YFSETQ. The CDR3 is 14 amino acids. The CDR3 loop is CASSLGQGGDTQYF. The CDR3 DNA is TGCGCCAGCAGCCTCGGACAGGGCGGAGATACGCAGTATTTT.

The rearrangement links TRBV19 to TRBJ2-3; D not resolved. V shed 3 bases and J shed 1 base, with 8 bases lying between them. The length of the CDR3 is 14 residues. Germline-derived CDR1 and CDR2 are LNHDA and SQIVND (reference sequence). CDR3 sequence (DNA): TGTGCCAGTAGTATGGACCCTGGCACAGATACGCAGTATTTT. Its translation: CASSMDPGTDTQYF.

Here the CDR3 reads CASSPDPAADTQYF. In nucleotides, the CDR3 is TGCGCCAGCAGCCCAGACCCCGCCGCAGATACGCAGTATTTT. The V gene is TRBV5-1, the J gene TRBJ2-3; D remains unclear. Trimming cost V 4 bases and J 4 bases, with 13 bases left between them. The CDR3 loop spans 14 amino acids. The germline CDR1 and CDR2 sequences are SGHRS and YFSETQ.

CDR3 sequence: CASSLGTSGPGEQYF. The DNA of the CDR3 is TGTGCCAGCTCACTCGGGACTAGCGGCCCTGGGGAGCAGTACTTC. The rearrangement joins TRBV18 to TRBJ2-7, with 11 bases identical to TRBD2. Losses at the gene ends were 4 bases for V and 7 bases for J; bases not matched to a gene: 9. Germline values: CDR1 KGHSH, CDR2 LQKENI. This CDR3 has 15 residues. The entire variable domain, with the rest obtained from reference TRBV18 and TRBJ2-7, is as follows: NAGVMQNPRHLVRRRGQEARLRCSPMKGHSHVYWYRQLPEEGLKFMVYLQKENIIDESGMPKERFSAEFPKEGPSILRIQQVVRGDSAAYFCASSLGTSGPGEQYFGPGTRLTVT.

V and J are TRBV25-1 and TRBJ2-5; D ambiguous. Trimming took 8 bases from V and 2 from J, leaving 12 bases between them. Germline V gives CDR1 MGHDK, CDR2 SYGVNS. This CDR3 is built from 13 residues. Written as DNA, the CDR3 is TGTGCCAGCCGTAAGAGGAATCAAGAGACCCAGTACTTC. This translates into CASRKRNQETQYF.

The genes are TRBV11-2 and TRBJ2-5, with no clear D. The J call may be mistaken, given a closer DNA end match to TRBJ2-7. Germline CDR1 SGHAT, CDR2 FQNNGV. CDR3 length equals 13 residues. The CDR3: CASSLAATYEQYF. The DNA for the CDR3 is TGTGCCAGCAGCTTAGCTGCCACCTACGAGCAGTACTTC.

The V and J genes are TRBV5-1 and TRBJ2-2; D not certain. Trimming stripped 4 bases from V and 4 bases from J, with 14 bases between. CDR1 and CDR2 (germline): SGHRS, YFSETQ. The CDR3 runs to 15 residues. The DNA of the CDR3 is TGCGCCAGCAGCCTCACACTGGGTCTCACCGGGGAGCTGTTTTTT. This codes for CASSLTLGLTGELFF.

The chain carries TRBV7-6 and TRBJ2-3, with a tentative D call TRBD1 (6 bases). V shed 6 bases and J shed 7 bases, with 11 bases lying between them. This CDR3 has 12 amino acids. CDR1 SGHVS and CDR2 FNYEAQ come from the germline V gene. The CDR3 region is CASSYDRNTQYF. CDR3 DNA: TGTGCCAGCAGTTATGACAGGAATACGCAGTATTTT.

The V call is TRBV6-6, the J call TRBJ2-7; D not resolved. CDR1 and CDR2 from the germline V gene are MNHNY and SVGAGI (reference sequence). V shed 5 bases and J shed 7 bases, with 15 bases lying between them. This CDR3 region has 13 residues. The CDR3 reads CASSPSILREQYF. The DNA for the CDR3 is TGTGCCAGCAGTCCCTCCATCCTTAGGGAGCAGTACTTC.

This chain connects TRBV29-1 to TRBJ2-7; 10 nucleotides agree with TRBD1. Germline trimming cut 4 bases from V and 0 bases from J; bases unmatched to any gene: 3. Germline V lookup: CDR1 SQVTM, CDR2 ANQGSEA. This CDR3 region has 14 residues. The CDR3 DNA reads TGCAGCGTTGGGGACAGGGGAACCTCCTACGAGCAGTACTTC. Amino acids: CSVGDRGTSYEQYF.

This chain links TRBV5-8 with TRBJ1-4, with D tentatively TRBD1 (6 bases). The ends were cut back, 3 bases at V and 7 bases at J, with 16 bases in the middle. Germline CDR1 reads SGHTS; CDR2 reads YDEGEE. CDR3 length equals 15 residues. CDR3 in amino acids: CASSSGTGSREKLFF. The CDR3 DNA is TGTGCCAGCAGCTCCGGCACAGGGAGTCGTGAAAAACTGTTTTTT.

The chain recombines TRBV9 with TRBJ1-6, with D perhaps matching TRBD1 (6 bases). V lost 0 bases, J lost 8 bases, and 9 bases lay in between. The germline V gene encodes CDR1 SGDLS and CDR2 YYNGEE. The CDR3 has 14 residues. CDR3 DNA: TGTGCCAGCAGCGTAGCATCAGGGGATTCACCCCTCCACTTT. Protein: CASSVASGDSPLHF.

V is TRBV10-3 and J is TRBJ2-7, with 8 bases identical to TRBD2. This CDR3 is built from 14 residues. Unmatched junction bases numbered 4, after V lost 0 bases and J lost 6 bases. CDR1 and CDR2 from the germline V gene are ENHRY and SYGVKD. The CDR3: CAISESTGGSEQYF. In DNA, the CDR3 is TGTGCCATCAGTGAGTCGACGGGGGGGAGCGAGCAGTACTTC.

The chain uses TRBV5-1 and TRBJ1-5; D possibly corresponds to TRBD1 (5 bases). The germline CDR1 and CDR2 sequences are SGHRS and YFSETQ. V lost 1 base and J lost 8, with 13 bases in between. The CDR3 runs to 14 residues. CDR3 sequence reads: CASSLNPGNEPQHF. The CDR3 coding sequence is TGCGCCAGCAGCTTGAACCCAGGGAACGAGCCCCAGCATTTT. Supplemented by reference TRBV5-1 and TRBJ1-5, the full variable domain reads KAGVTQTPRYLIKTRGQQVTLSCSPISGHRSVSWYQQTPGQGLQFLFEYFSETQRNKGNFPGRFSGRQFSNSRSEMNVSTLELGDSALYLCASSLNPGNEPQHFGDGTRLSIL.

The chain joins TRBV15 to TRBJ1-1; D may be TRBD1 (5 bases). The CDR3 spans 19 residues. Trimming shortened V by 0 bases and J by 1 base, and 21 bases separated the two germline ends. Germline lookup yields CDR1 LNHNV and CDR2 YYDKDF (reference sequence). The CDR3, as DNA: TGTGCCACCAGCAGAGATAATAGGGGCCAGGGTGGTCGGAACACTGAAGCTTTCTTT. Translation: CATSRDNRGQGGRNTEAFF.

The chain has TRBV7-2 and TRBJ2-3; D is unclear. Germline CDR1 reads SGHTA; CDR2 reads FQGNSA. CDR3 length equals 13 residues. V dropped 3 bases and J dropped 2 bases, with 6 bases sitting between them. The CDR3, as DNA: TGTGCCAGCAGCTTCCCCCCCACAGATACGCAGTATTTT. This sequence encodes CASSFPPTDTQYF.